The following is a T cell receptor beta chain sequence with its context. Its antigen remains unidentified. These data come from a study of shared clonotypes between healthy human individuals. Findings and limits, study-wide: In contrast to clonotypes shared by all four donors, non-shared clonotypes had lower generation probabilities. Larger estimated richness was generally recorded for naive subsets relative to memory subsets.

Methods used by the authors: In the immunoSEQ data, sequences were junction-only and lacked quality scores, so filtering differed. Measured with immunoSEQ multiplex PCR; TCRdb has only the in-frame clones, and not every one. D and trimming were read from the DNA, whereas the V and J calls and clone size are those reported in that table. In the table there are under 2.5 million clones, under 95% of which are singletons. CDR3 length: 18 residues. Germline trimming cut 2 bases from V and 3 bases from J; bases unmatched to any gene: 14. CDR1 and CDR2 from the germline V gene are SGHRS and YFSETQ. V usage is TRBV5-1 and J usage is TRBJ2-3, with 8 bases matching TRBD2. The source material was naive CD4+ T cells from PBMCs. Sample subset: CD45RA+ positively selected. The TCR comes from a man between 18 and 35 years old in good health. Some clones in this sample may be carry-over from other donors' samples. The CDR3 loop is CASSFPLAGPYETDTQYF. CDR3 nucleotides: TGCGCCAGCAGCTTTCCCCTAGCGGGCCCTTATGAAACAGATACGCAGTATTTT.